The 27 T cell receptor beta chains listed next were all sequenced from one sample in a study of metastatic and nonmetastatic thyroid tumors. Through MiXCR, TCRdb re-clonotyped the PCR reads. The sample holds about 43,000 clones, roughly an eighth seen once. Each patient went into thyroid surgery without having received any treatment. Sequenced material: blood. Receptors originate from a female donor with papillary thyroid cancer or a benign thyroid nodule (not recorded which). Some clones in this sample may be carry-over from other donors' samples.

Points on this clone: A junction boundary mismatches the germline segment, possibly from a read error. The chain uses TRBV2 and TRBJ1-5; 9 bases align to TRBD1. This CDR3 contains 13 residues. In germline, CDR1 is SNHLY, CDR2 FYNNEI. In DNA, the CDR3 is TGTGTCAGCATCCGGGACAGGGTCCAGCCCCAGCATTTT. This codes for CVSIRDRVQPQHF.

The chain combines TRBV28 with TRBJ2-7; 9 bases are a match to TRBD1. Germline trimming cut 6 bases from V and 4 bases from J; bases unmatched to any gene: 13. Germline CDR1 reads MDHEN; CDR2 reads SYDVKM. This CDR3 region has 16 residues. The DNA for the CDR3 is TGTGCCAGCAGCCCAGGACAGGGGAGGGCGTCGTACGAGCAGTACTTC. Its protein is CASSPGQGRASYEQYF.

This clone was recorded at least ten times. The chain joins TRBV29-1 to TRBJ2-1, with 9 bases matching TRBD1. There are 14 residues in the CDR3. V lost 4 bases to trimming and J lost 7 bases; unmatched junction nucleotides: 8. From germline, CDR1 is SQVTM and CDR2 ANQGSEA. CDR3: CSVVTRDRENEQFF. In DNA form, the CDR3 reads TGCAGCGTTGTTACGCGGGACAGGGAAAATGAGCAGTTCTTC.

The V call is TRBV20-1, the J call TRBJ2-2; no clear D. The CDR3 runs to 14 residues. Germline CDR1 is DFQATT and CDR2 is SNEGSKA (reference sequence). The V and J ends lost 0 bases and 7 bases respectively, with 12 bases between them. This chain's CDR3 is CSARDKTKGGELFF. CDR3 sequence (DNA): TGCAGTGCTAGAGATAAGACAAAGGGCGGGGAGCTGTTTTTT.

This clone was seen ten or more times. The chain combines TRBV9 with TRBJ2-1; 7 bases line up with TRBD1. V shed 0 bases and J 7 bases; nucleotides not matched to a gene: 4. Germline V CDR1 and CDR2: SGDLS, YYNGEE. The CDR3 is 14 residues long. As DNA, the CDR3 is TGTGCCAGCAGCGTAGGTAGGGGGCCGAATGAGCAGTTCTTC. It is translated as CASSVGRGPNEQFF.

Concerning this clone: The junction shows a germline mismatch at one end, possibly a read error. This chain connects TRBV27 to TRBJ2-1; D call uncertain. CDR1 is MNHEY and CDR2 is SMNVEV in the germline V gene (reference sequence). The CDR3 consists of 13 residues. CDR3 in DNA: TGTGCCAGCAGCTTATCCCACAGAAATGAGCAGTTCTTC. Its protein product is CASSLSHRNEQFF.

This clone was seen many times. The CDR3 loop reads CAYGISYEQYF. DNA for the CDR3: TGTGCCTACGGGATATCCTACGAGCAGTACTTC. The chain is built from TRBV30 and TRBJ2-7; perhaps TRBD2 as D (5 bases). Germline V CDR1 and CDR2: GTSNPN, SVGIG (reference sequence). V was pared by 7 bases and J by 1 base, with 8 bases between. The CDR3 loop spans 11 amino acids.

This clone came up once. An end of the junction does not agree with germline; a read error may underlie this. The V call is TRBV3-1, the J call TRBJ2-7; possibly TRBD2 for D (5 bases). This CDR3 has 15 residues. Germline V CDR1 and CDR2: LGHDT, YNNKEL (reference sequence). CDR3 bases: TGTGCCAACAGCCAAGTGGAGGTAGGTACCTACGAGCAGTACTTC. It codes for CANSQVEVGTYEQYF.

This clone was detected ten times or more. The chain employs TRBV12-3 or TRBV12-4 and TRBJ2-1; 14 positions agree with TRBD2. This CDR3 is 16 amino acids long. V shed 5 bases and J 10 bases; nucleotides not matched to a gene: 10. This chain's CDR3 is CASSPTGTSGSGEQFF. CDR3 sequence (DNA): TGTGCCAGCAGTCCCACCGGGACTAGCGGGAGTGGCGAGCAGTTCTTC.

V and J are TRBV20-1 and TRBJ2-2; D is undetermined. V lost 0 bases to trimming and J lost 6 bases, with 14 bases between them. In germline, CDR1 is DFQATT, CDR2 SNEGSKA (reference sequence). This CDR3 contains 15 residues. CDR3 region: CSARDFRSGAGELFF. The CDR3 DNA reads TGCAGTGCTAGAGATTTTCGTTCCGGCGCCGGGGAGCTGTTTTTT.

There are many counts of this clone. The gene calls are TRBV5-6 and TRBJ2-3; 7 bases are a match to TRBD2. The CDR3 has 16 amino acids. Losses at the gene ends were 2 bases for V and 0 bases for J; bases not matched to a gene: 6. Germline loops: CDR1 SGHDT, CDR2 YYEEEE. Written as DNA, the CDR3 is TGTGCCAGCAGCTTCAAAGCGGGGCCTAGCACAGATACGCAGTATTTT. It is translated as CASSFKAGPSTDTQYF.

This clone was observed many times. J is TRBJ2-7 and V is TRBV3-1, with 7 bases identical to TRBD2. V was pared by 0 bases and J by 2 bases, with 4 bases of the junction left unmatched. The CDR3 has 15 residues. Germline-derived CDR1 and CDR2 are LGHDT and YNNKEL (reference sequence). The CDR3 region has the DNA TGTGCCAGCAGCCAAGATACAAGCGGGGCCTACGAGCAGTACTTC. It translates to CASSQDTSGAYEQYF.

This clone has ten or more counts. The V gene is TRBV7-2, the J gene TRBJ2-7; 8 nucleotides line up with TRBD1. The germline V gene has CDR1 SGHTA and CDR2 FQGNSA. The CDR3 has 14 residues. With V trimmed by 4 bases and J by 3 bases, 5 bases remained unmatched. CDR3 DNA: TGTGCCAGCAGCTCGACAGGGGACAACTACGAGCAGTACTTC. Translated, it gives CASSSTGDNYEQYF.

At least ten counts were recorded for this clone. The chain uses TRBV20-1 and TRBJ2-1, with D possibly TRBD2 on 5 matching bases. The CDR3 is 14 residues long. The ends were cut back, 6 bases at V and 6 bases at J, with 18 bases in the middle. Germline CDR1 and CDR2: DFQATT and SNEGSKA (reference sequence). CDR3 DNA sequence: TGCAGTGCCCAAGCGGCCGACGGTGCCAATGAGCAGTTCTTC. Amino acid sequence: CSAQAADGANEQFF.

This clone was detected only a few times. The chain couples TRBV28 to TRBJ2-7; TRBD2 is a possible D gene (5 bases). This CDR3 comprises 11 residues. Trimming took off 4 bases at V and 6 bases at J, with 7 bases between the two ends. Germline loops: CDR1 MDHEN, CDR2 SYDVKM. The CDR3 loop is CASSWELEQYF. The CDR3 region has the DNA TGTGCCAGCAGTTGGGAGCTCGAGCAGTACTTC.

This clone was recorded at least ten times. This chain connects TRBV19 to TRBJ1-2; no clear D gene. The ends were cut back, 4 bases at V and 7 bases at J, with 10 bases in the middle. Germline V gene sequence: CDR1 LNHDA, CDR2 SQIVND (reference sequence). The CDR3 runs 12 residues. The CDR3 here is CASSTGPSGYTF. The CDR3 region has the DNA TGTGCCAGTAGTACCGGGCCTAGTGGCTACACCTTC. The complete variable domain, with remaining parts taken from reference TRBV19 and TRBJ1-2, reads DGGITQSPKYLFRKEGQNVTLSCEQNLNHDAMYWYRQDPGQGLRLIYYSQIVNDFQKGDIAEGYSVSREKKESFPLTVTSAQKNPTAFYLCASSTGPSGYTFGSGTRLTVV.

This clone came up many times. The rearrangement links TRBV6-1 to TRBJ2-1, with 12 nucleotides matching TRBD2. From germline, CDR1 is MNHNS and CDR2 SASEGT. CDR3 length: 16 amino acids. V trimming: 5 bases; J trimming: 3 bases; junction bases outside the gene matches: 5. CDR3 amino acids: CASSRLAGDLYNEQFF. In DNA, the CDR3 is TGTGCCAGCAGTAGACTAGCGGGAGATCTCTACAATGAGCAGTTCTTC.

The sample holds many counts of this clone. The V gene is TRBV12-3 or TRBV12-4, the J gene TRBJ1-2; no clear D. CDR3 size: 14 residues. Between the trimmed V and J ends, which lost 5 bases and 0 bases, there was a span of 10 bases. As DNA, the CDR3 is TGTGCCAGCAGTCCCGTGACGGCTAACTATGGCTACACCTTC. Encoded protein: CASSPVTANYGYTF.

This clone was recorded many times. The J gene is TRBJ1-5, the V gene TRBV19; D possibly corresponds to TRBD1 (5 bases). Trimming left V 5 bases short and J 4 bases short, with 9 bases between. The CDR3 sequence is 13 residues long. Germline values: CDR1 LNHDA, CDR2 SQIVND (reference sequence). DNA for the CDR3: TGTGCCAGTAGTGCTGGGACGAATCAGCCCCAGCATTTT. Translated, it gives CASSAGTNQPQHF.

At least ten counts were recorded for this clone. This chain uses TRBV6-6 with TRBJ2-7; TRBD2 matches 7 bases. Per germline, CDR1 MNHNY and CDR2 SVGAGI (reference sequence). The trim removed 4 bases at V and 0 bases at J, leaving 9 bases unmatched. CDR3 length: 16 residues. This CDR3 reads CASSSQTSYSSYEQYF. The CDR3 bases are TGTGCCAGCAGTTCTCAGACTAGCTATAGCTCCTACGAGCAGTACTTC.

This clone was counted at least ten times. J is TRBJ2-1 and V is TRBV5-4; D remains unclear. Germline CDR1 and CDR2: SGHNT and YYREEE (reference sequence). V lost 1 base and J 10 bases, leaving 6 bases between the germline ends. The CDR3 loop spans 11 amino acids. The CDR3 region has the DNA TGTGCCAGCAGCTTGTCTGCGGAGCAGTTCTTC. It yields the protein CASSLSAEQFF.

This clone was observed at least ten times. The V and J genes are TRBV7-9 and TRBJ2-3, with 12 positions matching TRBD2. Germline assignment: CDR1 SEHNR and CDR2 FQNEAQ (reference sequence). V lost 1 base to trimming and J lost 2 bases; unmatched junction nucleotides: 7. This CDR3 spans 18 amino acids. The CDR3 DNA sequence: TGTGCCAGCAGCTTAGACCTCGGACTAGCGGGGCTCACAGATACGCAGTATTTT. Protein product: CASSLDLGLAGLTDTQYF. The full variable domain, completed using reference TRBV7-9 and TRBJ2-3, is DTGVSQNPRHKITKRGQNVTFRCDPISEHNRLYWYRQTLGQGPEFLTYFQNEAQLEKSRLLSDRFSAERPKGSFSTLEIQRTEQGDSAMYLCASSLDLGLAGLTDTQYFGPGTRLTVL.

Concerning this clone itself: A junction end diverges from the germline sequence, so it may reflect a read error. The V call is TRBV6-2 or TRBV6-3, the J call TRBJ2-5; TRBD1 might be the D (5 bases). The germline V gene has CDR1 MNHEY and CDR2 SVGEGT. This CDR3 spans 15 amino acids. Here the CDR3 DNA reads TGTGCCAGCAGCAACGCGGACAAGTGGAAAGAGACCAAGTACTTC. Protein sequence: CASSNADKWKETKYF.

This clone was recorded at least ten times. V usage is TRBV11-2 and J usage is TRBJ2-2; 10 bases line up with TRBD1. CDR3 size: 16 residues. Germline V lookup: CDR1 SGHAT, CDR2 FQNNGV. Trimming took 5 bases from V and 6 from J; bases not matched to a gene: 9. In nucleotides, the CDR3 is TGTGCCAGCAGCACGGGACAGGGGCTTGTAGCCGGGGAGCTGTTTTTT. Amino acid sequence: CASSTGQGLVAGELFF.

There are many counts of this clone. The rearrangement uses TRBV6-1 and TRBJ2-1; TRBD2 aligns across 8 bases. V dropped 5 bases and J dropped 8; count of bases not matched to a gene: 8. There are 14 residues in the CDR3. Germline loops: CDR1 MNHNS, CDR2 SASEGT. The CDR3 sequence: CASSPRGGLDEQFF. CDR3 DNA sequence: TGTGCCAGCAGTCCCCGGGGGGGGCTGGATGAGCAGTTCTTC.

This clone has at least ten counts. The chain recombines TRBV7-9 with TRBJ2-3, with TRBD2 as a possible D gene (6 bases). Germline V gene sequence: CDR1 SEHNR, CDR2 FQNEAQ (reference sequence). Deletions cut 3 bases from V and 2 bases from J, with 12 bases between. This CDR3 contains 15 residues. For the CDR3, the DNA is TGTGCCAGCAGCTTTTCGGGGGAACCCACAGATACGCAGTATTTT. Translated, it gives CASSFSGEPTDTQYF.

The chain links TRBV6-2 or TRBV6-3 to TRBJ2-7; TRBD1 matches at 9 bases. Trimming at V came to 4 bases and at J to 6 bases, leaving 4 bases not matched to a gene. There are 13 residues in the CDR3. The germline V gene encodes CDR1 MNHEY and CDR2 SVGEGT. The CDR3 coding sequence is TGTGCCAGCAGTTTTGGGACAGGGTCCGAGCAGTACTTC. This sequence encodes CASSFGTGSEQYF.